A selection of T cell receptor beta chains follows, all from one sample in a study of radiotherapy plus CTLA-4 blockade in lung cancer. The table came from immunoSEQ multiplex PCR; TCRdb's copy has only in-frame clones and leaves some out. Among about 90,000 clones listed, approximately 83% were seen once. Source: peripheral blood, taken from a patient treated with radiotherapy plus ipilimumab. These receptors all stem from a human donor with non-small cell lung cancer that progressed on radiotherapy plus ipilimumab. CDR3s include the opening cysteine and the closing phenylalanine or tryptophan. Each record gives: CDR3 length, clone size, D gene, J gene, V gene, CDR3 protein, CDR3 DNA. The D gene is left open where the match is weak. The size entry is marked missing in some rows and otherwise reads once, few, many or a size class.

len: 14; abundance: few; d_gene: TRBD1; j_gene: TRBJ2-7; v_gene: TRBV6-5; CDR3aa: CASTTPGGRGEQYF; CDR3nt: TGTGCCAGCACAACCCCAGGGGGCCGGGGGGAGCAGTACTTC
len: 15; abundance: -; d_gene: -; j_gene: TRBJ2-4; v_gene: TRBV6-5; CDR3aa: CASSYSQDAKNIQYF; CDR3nt: TGTGCCAGCAGTTACTCACAGGACGCCAAAAACATTCAGTACTTC
len: 15; abundance: few; d_gene: TRBD1; j_gene: TRBJ1-3; v_gene: TRBV11-3; CDR3aa: CASSSGDSSGNTIYF; CDR3nt: TGTGCCAGCAGTTCCGGGGACAGCTCTGGAAACACCATATATTTT
len: 14; abundance: -; d_gene: -; j_gene: TRBJ1-2; v_gene: TRBV6-5; CDR3aa: CASSYSRQNYGYTF; CDR3nt: TGTGCCAGCAGTTACTCACGACAGAACTATGGCTACACCTTC
len: 13; abundance: -; d_gene: -; j_gene: TRBJ2-1; v_gene: TRBV25-1; CDR3aa: CASSENRPTEQFF; CDR3nt: TGTGCCAGCAGCGAGAACAGGCCCACTGAGCAGTTCTTC
len: 16; abundance: -; d_gene: TRBD2; j_gene: TRBJ2-1; v_gene: TRBV30; CDR3aa: CAWSVAGGPKYYEQFF; CDR3nt: TGTGCCTGGAGTGTTGCGGGAGGGCCTAAATACTATGAGCAGTTCTTC
len: 13; abundance: -; d_gene: -; j_gene: TRBJ1-5; v_gene: TRBV25-1; CDR3aa: CASSEGPRGPQHF; CDR3nt: TGTGCCAGCAGTGAAGGCCCCCGGGGACCCCAGCATTTT
len: 12; abundance: -; d_gene: -; j_gene: TRBJ2-3; v_gene: TRBV9; CDR3aa: CASSPPTDTQYF; CDR3nt: TGTGCCAGCAGCCCCCCCACAGATACGCAGTATTTT
len: 17; abundance: -; d_gene: TRBD2; j_gene: TRBJ2-3; v_gene: TRBV7-2; CDR3aa: CASSLSGAGGVSDTQYF; CDR3nt: TGTGCCAGCAGCTTATCAGGAGCGGGAGGAGTTTCAGATACGCAGTATTTT
len: 13; abundance: few; d_gene: TRBD2; j_gene: TRBJ2-3; v_gene: TRBV2; CDR3aa: CASSRGGADTQYF; CDR3nt: TGTGCCAGCAGTCGGGGGGGGGCAGATACGCAGTATTTT
len: 13; abundance: -; d_gene: -; j_gene: TRBJ1-1; v_gene: TRBV27; CDR3aa: CASSLLGVPEAFF; CDR3nt: TGTGCCAGCAGTTTGTTAGGTGTCCCTGAAGCTTTCTTT
len: 14; abundance: -; d_gene: -; j_gene: TRBJ1-2; v_gene: TRBV6-1; CDR3aa: CASSKGASIPGYTF; CDR3nt: TGTGCCAGCAGCAAAGGGGCCTCAATCCCCGGCTACACCTTC
len: 17; abundance: -; d_gene: -; j_gene: TRBJ2-2; v_gene: TRBV7-7; CDR3aa: CASTPGLAIASTGELFF; CDR3nt: TGTGCCAGCACCCCGGGTCTAGCAATAGCGAGCACCGGGGAGCTGTTTTTT
len: 15; abundance: -; d_gene: TRBD1; j_gene: TRBJ1-4; v_gene: TRBV7-6; CDR3aa: CASSSDRGAGEKLFF; CDR3nt: TGTGCCAGCAGCTCAGACAGGGGGGCAGGTGAAAAACTGTTTTTT
len: 15; abundance: few; d_gene: TRBD1; j_gene: TRBJ1-2; v_gene: TRBV19; CDR3aa: CASSIDGQGFYGYTF; CDR3nt: TGTGCCAGTAGTATTGATGGACAGGGCTTCTATGGCTACACCTTC
len: 17; abundance: -; d_gene: TRBD2; j_gene: TRBJ2-5; v_gene: TRBV9; CDR3aa: CASSEGVSGGLQETQYF; CDR3nt: TGTGCCAGCAGCGAGGGTGTTAGCGGGGGGCTCCAAGAGACCCAGTACTTC
len: 13; abundance: -; d_gene: -; j_gene: TRBJ1-5; v_gene: TRBV6-1; CDR3aa: CASSEQVNQPQHF; CDR3nt: TGTGCCAGCAGTGAACAGGTCAATCAGCCCCAGCATTTT
len: 15; abundance: -; d_gene: TRBD2; j_gene: TRBJ2-5; v_gene: TRBV5-5; CDR3aa: CASSFDLSGSQTQYF; CDR3nt: TGTGCCAGCAGCTTTGATCTGAGCGGGAGCCAGACCCAGTACTTC
len: 16; abundance: -; d_gene: TRBD1; j_gene: TRBJ1-1; v_gene: TRBV5-1; CDR3aa: CASSHGTGMVNTEAFF; CDR3nt: TGCGCCAGCAGCCACGGGACAGGGATGGTGAACACTGAAGCTTTCTTT
len: 16; abundance: -; d_gene: TRBD2; j_gene: TRBJ2-3; v_gene: TRBV5-1; CDR3aa: CASSLAGTSDTDTQYF; CDR3nt: TGCGCCAGCAGCTTGGCCGGGACTAGCGACACAGATACGCAGTATTTT
len: 16; abundance: -; d_gene: TRBD1; j_gene: TRBJ1-6; v_gene: TRBV5-6; CDR3aa: CASSLGAGQGASPLHF; CDR3nt: TGTGCCAGCAGCTTGGGGGCGGGACAGGGGGCTTCACCCCTCCACTTT
len: 15; abundance: -; d_gene: -; j_gene: TRBJ2-3; v_gene: TRBV9; CDR3aa: CASSVGGVGTDTQYF; CDR3nt: TGTGCCAGCAGCGTAGGAGGGGTGGGCACAGATACGCAGTATTTT
len: 16; abundance: -; d_gene: TRBD1; j_gene: TRBJ1-5; v_gene: TRBV19; CDR3aa: CASNPQGAIGNQPQHF; CDR3nt: TGTGCCAGTAACCCACAGGGGGCTATAGGCAATCAGCCCCAGCATTTT
len: 13; abundance: -; d_gene: -; j_gene: TRBJ2-7; v_gene: TRBV2; CDR3aa: CASSESPWDEQYF; CDR3nt: TGTGCCAGCAGTGAGAGCCCGTGGGACGAGCAGTACTTC
len: 13; abundance: -; d_gene: -; j_gene: TRBJ2-3; v_gene: TRBV23-1; CDR3aa: CASSLSEGDTQYF; CDR3nt: TGCGCCAGCAGTTTGTCCGAGGGAGATACGCAGTATTTT
len: 13; abundance: -; d_gene: -; j_gene: TRBJ2-5; v_gene: TRBV7-2; CDR3aa: CASSLSHQETQYF; CDR3nt: TGTGCCAGCAGCTTATCCCACCAAGAGACCCAGTACTTC
len: 11; abundance: -; d_gene: -; j_gene: TRBJ2-3; v_gene: TRBV7-2; CDR3aa: CASSSGSTQYF; CDR3nt: TGTGCCAGCAGCTCCGGTAGTACGCAGTATTTT
len: 13; abundance: -; d_gene: -; j_gene: TRBJ2-1; v_gene: TRBV11-2; CDR3aa: CASSAGTLNEQFF; CDR3nt: TGTGCCAGCAGCGCCGGGACACTAAATGAGCAGTTCTTC
len: 14; abundance: -; d_gene: -; j_gene: TRBJ1-1; v_gene: TRBV19; CDR3aa: CASSSGGGIREAFF; CDR3nt: TGTGCCAGTAGTAGCGGAGGGGGGATCCGTGAAGCTTTCTTT
len: 13; abundance: -; d_gene: TRBD1; j_gene: TRBJ1-3; v_gene: TRBV7-8; CDR3aa: CASSYDREDTIYF; CDR3nt: TGTGCCAGCAGCTACGACAGGGAAGACACCATATATTTT
len: 14; abundance: -; d_gene: TRBD1; j_gene: TRBJ1-2; v_gene: TRBV18; CDR3aa: CASSPRDRGDGYTF; CDR3nt: TGTGCCAGCTCACCCCGGGACAGGGGGGATGGCTACACCTTC
len: 16; abundance: -; d_gene: TRBD2; j_gene: TRBJ2-5; v_gene: TRBV10-3; CDR3aa: CAISESPRAGGETQYF; CDR3nt: TGTGCCATCAGTGAGTCCCCCAGGGCCGGGGGGGAGACCCAGTACTTC
len: 18; abundance: -; d_gene: TRBD2; j_gene: TRBJ2-5; v_gene: TRBV4-2; CDR3aa: CASSRGTSGNLGKETQYF; CDR3nt: TGTGCCAGCAGCCGCGGGACTAGCGGGAATCTGGGGAAAGAGACCCAGTACTTC
len: 14; abundance: -; d_gene: -; j_gene: TRBJ2-7; v_gene: TRBV14; CDR3aa: CASSQDGLSYEQYF; CDR3nt: TGTGCCAGCAGCCAAGATGGGCTGTCCTACGAGCAGTACTTC
len: 15; abundance: -; d_gene: TRBD2; j_gene: TRBJ2-3; v_gene: TRBV6-5; CDR3aa: CASSGTSGGRDTQYF; CDR3nt: TGTGCCAGCAGTGGTACTAGCGGGGGACGGGATACGCAGTATTTT
len: 16; abundance: -; d_gene: TRBD1; j_gene: TRBJ1-3; v_gene: TRBV5-1; CDR3aa: CASSLGPGGSGNTIYF; CDR3nt: TGCGCCAGCAGCTTGGGGCCAGGGGGTTCTGGAAACACCATATATTTT
len: 14; abundance: -; d_gene: TRBD2; j_gene: TRBJ2-7; v_gene: TRBV18; CDR3aa: CASSPRREGNEQYF; CDR3nt: TGTGCCAGCTCACCACGTCGGGAGGGAAACGAGCAGTACTTC
len: 14; abundance: -; d_gene: TRBD2; j_gene: TRBJ2-1; v_gene: TRBV30; CDR3aa: CAWSAASGYNEQFF; CDR3nt: TGTGCCTGGAGTGCGGCTAGCGGTTACAATGAGCAGTTCTTC
len: 13; abundance: once; d_gene: -; j_gene: TRBJ2-7; v_gene: TRBV5-1; CDR3aa: CASSPDRGYEQYF; CDR3nt: TGCGCCAGCAGCCCCGATCGGGGCTACGAGCAGTACTTC